The T cell receptor beta chain under discussion was sequenced for a study of blood T cell repertoires in COVID-19. Study information: Researchers got acute and convalescent COVID-19 samples from the United States, Italy and Spain.

This clone was counted a few times. The CDR3 has 13 residues. CDR1 is SGHTA, CDR2 FQGNSA, per germline. Deletions cut 1 base from V and 6 bases from J, with 9 bases between. In the source study's methods: Reference gene primer amplification gave nucleated cell count estimates. Produced via immunoSEQ multiplex PCR; TCRdb's table is partial and in-frame only. V and J calls and clone size come straight from that table; D and trimming were deduced from the DNA. The profile shows about 260,000 clones, roughly 90% of them singletons. The source of this sequence is a man aged 30-40 years with active or convalescent COVID-19. Sample: peripheral blood. V gene TRBV7-2 combines with J gene TRBJ1-2; the D is unclear. The CDR3 bases are TGTGCCAGCAGCTTAGGGCCCAAAGATGGCTACACCTTC. Its translation is CASSLGPKDGYTF.